This T cell receptor beta chain comes out of a study of chemoradiotherapy in HPV16-positive cancers. Study-wide background: Candidate HPV-specific T-cell clones and common TCR motifs came from functional assays in a couple of HPV16-positive patients.

Over chemoradiotherapy, repertoires were sampled more than once. Method: immunoSEQ multiplex PCR; TCRdb's copy keeps in-frame clones and lacks some. The sample has under 20,000 clones, around 84% seen once. A word on this clone: Its antigen is unidentified.

V dropped 6 bases and J dropped 5 bases, with 10 bases sitting between them. The CDR3 runs 12 residues. Germline V gene lookup returns CDR1 MDHEN and CDR2 SYDVKM. Whole-study results and caveats: Candidate HPV-specific clones and E7-related TCR motifs grew in tumor during treatment. Functional assays defining HPV-specific T cells used only a couple of HPV16-positive patients.

V is TRBV28 and J is TRBJ2-5; D is undetermined. The sequences come from blood, collected from a patient who underwent chemoradiotherapy. This TCR was sampled from a human donor with HPV-associated anogenital cancer. CDR3 sequence (DNA): TGTGCCAGCAGAGCCTCGCAGGAGACCCAGTACTTC. Encoded protein: CASRASQETQYF. The variable domain in full, with the rest retrieved from reference TRBV28 and TRBJ2-5, is DVKVTQSSRYLVKRTGEKVFLECVQDMDHENMFWYRQDPGLGLRLIYFSYDVKMKEKGDIPEGYSVSREKKERFSLILESASTNQTSMYLCASRASQETQYFGPGTRLLVL.